Below, one T cell receptor (beta chain) is given with its context. This clone appeared a few times. Which antigen it targets is not known. No clone much larger than this one lies a single base away; base qualities are absent. The donors were healthy, HIV-negative adults who had no recently reported acute infections or vaccinations. Every donor was a Caucasian adult residing in Nashville, Tennessee, USA. CD4+ T cells were enriched by magnetic negative selection, after which naive cells were positively selected on CD45RA and the negative fraction was taken as the memory subset. After blood collection by leukapheresis, PBMCs were isolated using Ficoll-Histopaque density gradient centrifugation and then cryopreserved in the vapor phase of liquid nitrogen. Purity and quantity of every magnetically sorted T cell population were checked by analytical flow cytometry. Genomic DNA was isolated from every sorted fraction and measured by UV absorbance on a Nanodrop 2000c.

The entry originates in a study of shared clonotypes between healthy human individuals (dated by TCRdb to about 2020). Regarding the research as a whole: Three men and a couple of women, aged 18 to 49 years, made up the cohort. Blood TCR repertoires of 5 or 6 healthy adults were deeply sequenced to estimate repertoire size and the extent of clonotype sharing between individuals. Between about 0.9 and 10 billion PBMCs per donor were obtained by leukapheresis. For each donor, CD4 naive and CD4 memory were each run on three plates, CD8 naive on two plates, and CD8 memory on one plate. To increase sequencing depth and limit assay-specific biases, different laboratories used diverse techniques to prepare libraries and sequence TCR repertoires. Results and caveats for the whole study, not just this receptor: Based on pairwise subsampling, the degree of clonotype sharing among donors was expected to be affected by sequencing depth. When a few donors were compared, the shared fraction of clonotypes was about 5.4% for naive CD4, 3.5% for naive CD8, more than 2% for memory CD4, and 0.3% to 0.5% for memory CD8. Sampling was restricted to blood, and TCR repertoires in tissues likely differ from the TCR repertoires found in blood. Compared with non-shared clonotypes, clonotypes shared by all four sorted-subset donors had higher generation probabilities. Because the study included a small number of donors, the genetic and exposure-history diversity represented was limited. Naive subsets generally had larger estimated clonotype richness than memory subsets did. Incomplete sequencing was indicated by rarefaction of sorted-subset datasets, despite the large sequencing depth.

Using the deep immunoSEQ assay, multiplex PCR amplified TCR CDR3 regions from genomic DNA. Extracted genomic DNA from each cell subset was spread evenly across all wells of several immunoSEQ 96-well plates, with each plate serving as a replicate. For sorted subsets, approximately 200 ng of genomic DNA, equivalent to some 33,000 T cell genomes, went into each replicate PCR. Purified libraries were measured with a Qubit 3.0 fluorometer, size-checked on a Bioanalyzer 2100, and measured again with the KAPA Library Quantification kit. Each immunoSEQ 96-well plate was sequenced on its own single-read 150-cycle Illumina NextSeq 550 flow cell. On the authors' methods: Because the immunoSEQ output included only junctional sequences and no quality scores, the filtering could not be the same as the filtering used for full-length reads. Sequences were annotated with PyIR, a Python wrapper for IgBLAST v1.9, using IMGT germline references to assign V/J genes and CDR3. Reads with weak V/J assignments (E-value above 1e-6), missing CDR3, stop codons, out-of-frame junctions, or ambiguous translated residues were removed. V3J clonotypes were defined as sequences sharing the same inferred V gene, J gene, and CDR3 amino acid sequence. To compute the percentage overlap between repertoires, the number of shared unique clonotypes was divided by the size of the smaller repertoire. Three approaches were used to assess repertoire richness: RTK rarefaction, the Chao1 estimator, and Recon v2.1 estimates of unobserved clonotypes. Generation probabilities for all TCRbeta clonotypes obtained by the gDNA method from a handful of donors were computed using OLGA. What TCRdb holds here is the immuneACCESS table cut down to in-frame rearrangements. Part of the clones is not present; checked against another copy, under half of the missing clones reflect an unresolved V gene, and the others are unexplained. V and J calls and clone size are copied from that table; D and trimming were computed from the DNA. The sample table contains nearly 1 million clones; only one count was recorded for more than 75% of them. Jointly, the top ten make up approximately 1.5% of the sample.

This sequence was found in a man between 18 and 35 years old in good health. The material sequenced was memory CD4+ T cells sorted from blood. Per the publication, the cell subset or site label means: CD45RA-negative fraction.

The DNA reads as follows: TGTGCCAGCAGTGACTCGGGAAGCTACAATGAGCAGTTCTTC. This sequence encodes CASSDSGSYNEQFF. The rearranged segments are TRBV6-1 and TRBJ2-1, and perhaps TRBD2 as D gene, on 5 matching bases. From its cysteine to its phenylalanine, the CDR3 spans 14 amino acids. Solely the CDR3 DNA is kept, with 42 bases framed from the first base. Reading the germline V gene gives CDR1 MNHNS and CDR2 SASEGT. V was cut back by 3 bases and J by 3 bases, leaving a gap of 9 bases between them.